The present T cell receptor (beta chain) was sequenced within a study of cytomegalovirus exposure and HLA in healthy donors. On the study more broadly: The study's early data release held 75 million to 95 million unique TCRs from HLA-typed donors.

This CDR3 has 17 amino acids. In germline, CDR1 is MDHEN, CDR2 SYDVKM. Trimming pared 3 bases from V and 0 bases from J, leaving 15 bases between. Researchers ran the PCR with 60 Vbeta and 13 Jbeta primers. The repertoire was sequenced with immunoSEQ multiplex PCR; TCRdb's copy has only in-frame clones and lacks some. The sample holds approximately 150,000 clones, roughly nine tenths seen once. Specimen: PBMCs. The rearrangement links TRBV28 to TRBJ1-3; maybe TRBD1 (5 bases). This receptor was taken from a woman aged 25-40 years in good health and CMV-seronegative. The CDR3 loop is CASSFPDRRSSGNTIYF. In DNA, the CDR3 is TGTGCCAGCAGTTTCCCCGACAGACGCTCCTCTGGAAACACCATATATTTT.